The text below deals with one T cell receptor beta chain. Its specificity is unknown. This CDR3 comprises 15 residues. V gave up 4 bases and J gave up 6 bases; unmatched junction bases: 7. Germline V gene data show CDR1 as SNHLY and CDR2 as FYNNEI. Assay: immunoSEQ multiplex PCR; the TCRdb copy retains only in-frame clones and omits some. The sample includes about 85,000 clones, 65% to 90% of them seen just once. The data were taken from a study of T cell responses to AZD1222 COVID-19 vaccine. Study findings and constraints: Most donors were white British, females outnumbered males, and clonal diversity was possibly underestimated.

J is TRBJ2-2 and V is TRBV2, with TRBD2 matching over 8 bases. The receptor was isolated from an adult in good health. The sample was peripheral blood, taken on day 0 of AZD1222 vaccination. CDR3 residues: CASSGDPGGSGELFF. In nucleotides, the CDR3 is TGTGCCAGCAGTGGTGATCCGGGGGGGTCCGGGGAGCTGTTTTTT.